A selection of T cell receptor beta chains follows, all from one sample in a study of CD4 T cells in relation to SARS-CoV-2 and coronaviruses. These TCRs' antigens remain unknown. The method was immunoSEQ multiplex PCR; TCRdb's version includes in-frame clones alone and lacks a portion of them. This sample has tens of thousands of clones, with about 76% found just once. Sequencing was carried out using CD4+ T cells from PBMCs, cultured in vitro. The receptors stem from a human donor in good health. Each CDR3 is given with its conserved first and last residue. A D gene is named only where the DNA matches it firmly. Rows give clone size only sometimes, using once, few, many, or a class for an expanded clone.

V gene	D gene	clone size	J gene	CDR3 DNA	CDR3 protein
TRBV20-1	TRBD1	.	TRBJ2-1	TGCAGTGCTAGTGGGGACAGGGCGAGCTCCTACAATGAGCAGTTCTTC	CSASGDRASSYNEQFF
TRBV7-8	TRBD1	.	TRBJ1-2	TGTGCCAGCAGCCGTGGGACAGGGAACTATGGCTACACCTTC	CASSRGTGNYGYTF
TRBV6-1	TRBD2	.	TRBJ2-5	TGTGCCAGCAGTGAAGGTCGACTAGCGGGGATGGGAGAGACCCAGTACTTC	CASSEGRLAGMGETQYF
TRBV6-2/TRBV6-3	TRBD2	few	TRBJ2-2	TGTGCCAGCAGTTATAGCGGGGAGACCGGGGAGCTGTTTTTT	CASSYSGETGELFF
TRBV6-2/TRBV6-3	.	.	TRBJ2-6	TGTGCCAGCAGTTCCCTTTCGCTGTCTCCCGGGGCCAACGTCCTGACTTTC	CASSSLSLSPGANVLTF
TRBV6-5	.	.	TRBJ1-2	TGTGCCAGCAGTTACTTAGACAAGAGCTATGGCTACACCTTC	CASSYLDKSYGYTF
TRBV10-2	TRBD1	few	TRBJ1-5	TGCGCCAGCAGCCAGGACAGGAAGGGGCAGCCCCAGCATTTT	CASSQDRKGQPQHF
TRBV7-2	TRBD1	.	TRBJ1-1	TGTGCCAGCAGCCCCGGGACAGGGGGAGGCACTGAAGCTTTCTTT	CASSPGTGGGTEAFF
TRBV5-1	.	.	TRBJ1-1	TGCGCCAGCAGCTTGGACAGGGTGGGGACTGAAGCTTTCTTT	CASSLDRVGTEAFF
TRBV7-8	TRBD2	.	TRBJ2-1	TGTGCCAGCAGCTTCACTAGCGGGAGGGCCGGGAATGAGCAGTTCTTC	CASSFTSGRAGNEQFF
TRBV29-1	.	.	TRBJ1-3	TGCAGCGTTGTTATCTCTGGAAACACCATATATTTT	CSVVISGNTIYF
TRBV10-1	.	.	TRBJ2-3	TGCGCCAGTTCATTGGGGAGCACAGATACGCAGTATTTT	CASSLGSTDTQYF
TRBV10-3	.	.	TRBJ2-7	TGTGCCATCAGTGATTTGGACCGAAGCTCCTACGAGCAGTACTTC	CAISDLDRSSYEQYF
TRBV5-4	.	.	TRBJ2-7	TGTGCCAGCAGCTTAAACCGGGCCGCCGGGAAGCAGTACTTC	CASSLNRAAGKQYF
TRBV6-6	.	.	TRBJ1-4	TGTGCCAGCAGATGGGGTGACAGGCCAAATGAAAAACTGTTTTTT	CASRWGDRPNEKLFF
TRBV30	.	.	TRBJ2-4	TGTGCCTGGGATCGCGGAGCCAAAAACATTCAGTACTTC	CAWDRGAKNIQYF
TRBV19	.	.	TRBJ2-6	TGTGCCAGTAGCCCCAAGACAGGAGGTAGTGGGGCCAACGTCCTGACTTTC	CASSPKTGGSGANVLTF
TRBV3-1/TRBV3-2	.	once	TRBJ1-2	TGTGCCAGCAGCCAAGTCGGGGCTCCCTATGGCTACACCTTC	CASSQVGAPYGYTF
TRBV6-1	.	.	TRBJ1-2	TGTGCCAGCAGTGAATATCCCAACTATGGCTACACCTTC	CASSEYPNYGYTF
TRBV20-1	.	once	TRBJ1-1	TGCAGTGCTAGAGAGGGGGTGGGAGCTTTCTTT	CSAREGVGAFF
TRBV5-1	.	.	TRBJ2-5	TGCGCCAGCAGCTTGTGGGGGACGGAGACCCAGTACTTC	CASSLWGTETQYF
TRBV7-2	.	.	TRBJ1-2	TGTGCCAGCAGCTCTCCGGGGCTTTATGGCTACACCTTC	CASSSPGLYGYTF
TRBV9	.	.	TRBJ2-2	TGTGCCAGCAGCGTAGTTGGCACCACCGGGGAGCTGTTTTTT	CASSVVGTTGELFF
TRBV3-1/TRBV3-2	.	.	TRBJ1-2	TGTGCCAGCAGCCAAGATCTGGCAGAAGCCCGAGGCTACACCTTC	CASSQDLAEARGYTF
TRBV5-1	TRBD2	.	TRBJ2-1	TGCGCCAGCAGCTTGGCCTATTCGGCGGGAGGGCCCCACAATGAGCAGTTCTTC	CASSLAYSAGGPHNEQFF
TRBV19	.	.	TRBJ1-5	TGTGCCAGTAGTATAGTCGGACCTTATCAGCCCCAGCATTTT	CASSIVGPYQPQHF
TRBV30	.	.	TRBJ1-1	TGTGCCTGGAGGTCCTGGCGGGGCAGGACTGAAGCTTTCTTT	CAWRSWRGRTEAFF
TRBV19	.	.	TRBJ1-3	TGTGCCAGTAGTTTCAGCGGGGGGCTCTTCTCTGGAAACACCATATATTTT	CASSFSGGLFSGNTIYF
TRBV19	.	.	TRBJ1-2	TGTGCCAGTAGCCGTGGCGGAAACTATGGCTACACCTTC	CASSRGGNYGYTF
TRBV6-4	.	few	TRBJ1-3	TGTGCCAGCAGTGAGGTAGCGGGAAACACCATATATTTT	CASSEVAGNTIYF
TRBV21-1	.	.	TRBJ2-3	TGTGCCAGCAGCAAACAAATAGCGGGGTGGGATACGCAGTATTTT	CASSKQIAGWDTQYF
TRBV10-3	.	.	TRBJ1-2	TGTGCCATCAGTGACCAATACCACCCTAACTATGGCTACACCTTC	CAISDQYHPNYGYTF
TRBV7-2	.	.	TRBJ2-3	TGTGCCAGCAGCTTACGCTACCCAGATACGCAGTATTTT	CASSLRYPDTQYF
TRBV4-1	.	.	TRBJ2-2	TGCGCCAGCCGACCGACCTTTATCGCTCCCGGGGAGCTGTTTTTT	CASRPTFIAPGELFF
TRBV4-3	TRBD1	.	TRBJ1-5	TGCGCCAGCAGCCAGTCGGGACAGGTAAATCAGCCCCAGCATTTT	CASSQSGQVNQPQHF
TRBV9	TRBD2	.	TRBJ2-5	TGTGCCAGCAGCCCGGGACTAGCGGGGGGTATAAGAGAGACCCAGTACTTC	CASSPGLAGGIRETQYF
TRBV5-1	.	.	TRBJ2-7	TGCGCCAGCAGCTTGGTGGCTTATGGATCCTACGAGCAGTACTTC	CASSLVAYGSYEQYF
TRBV28	.	once	TRBJ2-5	TGTGCCAGCAGCCCCAGTGGGAAAGAGACCCAGTACTTC	CASSPSGKETQYF
TRBV4-1	.	.	TRBJ2-5	TGCGCCAGCAGCCCGCGACTCAAAGAGACCCAGTACTTC	CASSPRLKETQYF
TRBV10-3	TRBD1	.	TRBJ1-6	TGTGCCATCCGAGAAGGACAGGGGAGCAATTCACCCCTCCACTTT	CAIREGQGSNSPLHF
TRBV7-9	TRBD1	.	TRBJ1-5	TGTGCCAGCAGCTTGACAGGGGGCAATCAGCCCCAGCATTTT	CASSLTGGNQPQHF
TRBV27	.	.	TRBJ2-2	TGTGCCAGCAGTTTATATGACGGCGCGAACACCGGGGAGCTGTTTTTT	CASSLYDGANTGELFF
TRBV5-1	.	.	TRBJ1-4	TGCGCCAGCAGTCGGGAGGGAACTAATGAAAAACTGTTTTTT	CASSREGTNEKLFF
TRBV6-2/TRBV6-3	.	.	TRBJ1-1	TGTGCCAGCAGTTACCAGGGGACCACTGAAGCTTTCTTT	CASSYQGTTEAFF
TRBV6-6	TRBD1	few	TRBJ1-5	TGTGCCAGAACAGGGGCAGGTCAGCCCCAGCATTTT	CARTGAGQPQHF
TRBV20-1	TRBD2	.	TRBJ2-1	TGCAGTGCTAGTAAGTTATGGCTAGCGGGGACCCCCCCCAATGAGCAGTTCTTC	CSASKLWLAGTPPNEQFF
TRBV20-1	TRBD2	.	TRBJ2-1	TGCAGTGCTAGTCAAGCGGGGGGGTTAAGTAAGCAGTTCTTC	CSASQAGGLSKQFF
TRBV11-2	.	.	TRBJ2-7	TGTGCCAGCAGCTTAGATCGTGGGGGGACGAACGAGCAGTACTTC	CASSLDRGGTNEQYF
TRBV6-6	TRBD2	.	TRBJ2-3	TGTGCCAGCAGCCCCGGGGGGGCTTCGTATACGCAGTATTTT	CASSPGGASYTQYF
TRBV7-2	.	.	TRBJ1-5	TGTGCCAGCAGCTTACGGGGGGGGAGTAGCAATCAGCCCCAGCATTTT	CASSLRGGSSNQPQHF
TRBV5-1	.	.	TRBJ1-2	TGCGCCAGCAGCGCGTCGGGGCTCGGCTACACCTTC	CASSASGLGYTF